This paragraph covers one TCR beta chain sequence. This sample was included in a study of blood T cell repertoires in COVID-19. Study as a whole: The United States, Italy and Spain provided the acute and convalescent COVID-19 samples. The cDNA or gDNA used as material had been derived from T cells, B-cell-depleted T cells, or PBMCs.

How the authors handled the data: Scientists estimated how many nucleated cells there were by amplifying reference gene primers. Sequencing was performed with immunoSEQ multiplex PCR; in TCRdb, only in-frame clones are kept and a portion is missing. The DNA gave D and trimming, while V, J and clone size come from that table. This table has some 120,000 clones, around nine tenths appearing once. The CDR3 contains 15 residues. CDR1 and CDR2 (germline): SGHVS, FQNEAQ. V was shortened by 1 base and J by 4 bases, with 11 bases between the two germline ends. The clonotype originates from a man aged 40-55 years with acute or convalescent COVID-19. Sequenced sample: peripheral blood. The chain couples TRBV7-8 to TRBJ1-3; D perhaps matches TRBD1 (5 bases). The CDR3 DNA follows: TGTGCCAGCAGCTTAGGGTGGGGCTTCGGAAACACCATATATTTT. It encodes CASSLGWGFGNTIYF.